The clone carrying this TCR beta chain was seen only once. This specimen belongs to a study of neoadjuvant anti-PD-1 for oral cavity cancer. The table came from immunoSEQ multiplex PCR; TCRdb's copy has only in-frame clones and leaves some out. The table lists fewer than 20,000 clones, about 66% of them singletons. This CDR3 spans 14 amino acids. Germline CDR1 GTSNPN, CDR2 SVGIG (reference sequence). V lost 5 bases and J lost 6; bases outside the gene matches: 7. The sequencing here drew on PBMCs, taken before nivolumab (anti-PD-1) treatment. The rearrangement links TRBV30 to TRBJ2-1, with TRBD1 matching over 10 bases. The origin of this receptor is a person between 40 and 85 years old with oral cavity squamous cell carcinoma. Written as DNA, the CDR3 is TGTGCCTGGGGGGGACAGGGGACAGGCAATGAGCAGTTCTTC. It yields the protein CAWGGQGTGNEQFF.